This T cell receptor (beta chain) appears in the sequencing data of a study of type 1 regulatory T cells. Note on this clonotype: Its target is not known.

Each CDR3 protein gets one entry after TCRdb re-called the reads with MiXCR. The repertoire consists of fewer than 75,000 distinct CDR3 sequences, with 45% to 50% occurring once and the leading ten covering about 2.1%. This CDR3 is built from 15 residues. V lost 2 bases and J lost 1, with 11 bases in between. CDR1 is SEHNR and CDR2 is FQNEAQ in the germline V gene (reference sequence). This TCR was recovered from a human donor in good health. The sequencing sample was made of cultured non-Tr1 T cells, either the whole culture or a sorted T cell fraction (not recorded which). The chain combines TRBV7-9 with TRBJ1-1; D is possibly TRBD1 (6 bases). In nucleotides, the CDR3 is TGTGCCAGCAGCTTAATTATGACAGGGAACACTGAAGCTTTCTTT. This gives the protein CASSLIMTGNTEAFF.